A selection of T cell receptor beta chains follows, all from one sample in a study of CD8+CD57+ T cells in acquired aplastic anemia. TCRdb re-derived calls from the reads in MiXCR, one entry per CDR3 protein. The repertoire holds about 250,000 distinct CDR3 sequences, with 45% to 50% as singletons. The sample comprised sorted CD4+, CD8+, or CD8+CD57+ T cells (not recorded which) from PBMCs. These receptors came from a human donor with aplastic anemia. Both conserved end residues are part of each CDR3. The D gene is left open where the match is weak. The size field is filled for only some rows; it gives once, few, many or a size class.

D	size	V	J	CDR3	DNA
TRBD1	-	TRBV2	TRBJ2-2	CASSGQGVGELFF	TGTGCCAGCAGTGGTCAGGGGGTCGGGGAGCTGTTTTTT
-	-	TRBV7-9	TRBJ2-2	CASSQDNHSGELFF	TGTGCCAGCAGCCAAGATAATCACTCGGGGGAGCTGTTTTTT
-	many	TRBV7-9	TRBJ2-3	CASSARTENTQYF	TGTGCCAGCAGCGCCCGGACGGAGAATACGCAGTATTTT
-	-	TRBV19	TRBJ1-5	CASSMGFNQPQHF	TGTGCCAGTAGTATGGGGTTCAATCAGCCCCAGCATTTT
TRBD1	-	TRBV15	TRBJ1-1	CATNRDRGRGTEAFF	TGTGCCACTAACCGGGACAGGGGGCGCGGCACTGAAGCTTTCTTT
TRBD2	-	TRBV7-9	TRBJ2-3	CASTPGLAGSTDTQYF	TGTGCCAGCACCCCAGGGCTAGCGGGGAGCACAGATACGCAGTATTTT
-	many	TRBV20-1	TRBJ1-1	CSAPLEGLGTEAFF	TGCAGTGCTCCTCTGGAGGGCCTGGGGACTGAAGCTTTCTTT
TRBD2	many	TRBV13	TRBJ2-7	CASSIRGRAIREQYF	TGTGCCAGCAGCATACGGGGGAGGGCCATTCGCGAGCAGTACTTC
TRBD1	many	TRBV29-1	TRBJ1-1	CSGSSGTGATGDTEAFF	TGCAGCGGTTCCTCCGGGACAGGGGCCACAGGGGACACTGAAGCTTTCTTT
TRBD2	-	TRBV5-1	TRBJ2-1	CASSLEWTRANEQFF	TGCGCCAGCAGCTTGGAGTGGACTAGGGCCAATGAGCAGTTCTTC
-	-	TRBV20-1	TRBJ1-2	CSASGPRDGYTF	TGCAGTGCGAGCGGCCCCCGGGATGGCTACACCTTC